Each of the 10 T cell receptor beta chains below was sequenced from the same sample in a study of blood T cell repertoires in COVID-19. Generated by immunoSEQ multiplex PCR, the TCRdb table keeps only in-frame clones and is missing some. This table has about 200,000 clones, roughly nine tenths appearing once. The sample was peripheral blood. These receptors were obtained from a man in his forties or fifties with acute or convalescent COVID-19.

The J gene is TRBJ1-1, the V gene TRBV19; tentative D call: TRBD1 (6 bases). This CDR3 contains 14 residues. V lost 6 bases to trimming and J lost 2 bases, with 13 bases between them. The germline gives CDR1 LNHDA, CDR2 SQIVND (reference sequence). CDR3 bases: TGTGCCAGTAGATACAGGGAAGTTAACACTGAAGCTTTCTTT. Its protein product is CASRYREVNTEAFF.

The V gene is TRBV3-1 (or the pseudogene TRBV3-2), the J gene TRBJ2-7; TRBD2 matches at 9 bases. Looked up from germline, CDR1 is LGHDT and CDR2 is YNNKEL (reference sequence). The CDR3 spans 15 residues. Trimming removed 0 bases from V and 4 bases from J; junction bases left unmatched: 4. CDR3 sequence: CASSQEGLAGYEQYF. The DNA for the CDR3 is TGTGCCAGCAGCCAAGAAGGTCTAGCGGGGTACGAGCAGTACTTC.

The gene calls are TRBV4-3 and TRBJ1-1; the D is unclear. This CDR3 comprises 16 residues. CDR1 LGHNA and CDR2 YSLEER come from the germline V gene. V was pared by 1 base and J by 2 bases, with 14 bases between. CDR3 sequence reads: CASSQGLRGGNTEAFF. CDR3 nucleotide sequence: TGCGCCAGCAGCCAAGGTTTGCGGGGAGGTAACACTGAAGCTTTCTTT.

This chain uses TRBV14 with TRBJ2-7; tentative D call: TRBD1 (5 bases). V lost 4 bases, J lost 2 bases, and 18 bases lay in between. Germline V gene sequence: CDR1 SGHDN, CDR2 FVKESK. CDR3 size: 16 residues. CDR3 nucleotides: TGTGCCAGCAGCCCTAATACAGGTGCAGTGACCTACGAGCAGTACTTC. This gives the protein CASSPNTGAVTYEQYF.

The rearrangement uses TRBV27 and TRBJ2-1, with TRBD2 identical over 9 bases. J lost 2 bases, V lost 0 bases, and 5 bases had no gene match. In germline, CDR1 is MNHEY, CDR2 SMNVEV (reference sequence). The CDR3 runs 17 residues. The CDR3 loop reads CASSLSTSGSPYNEQFF. As DNA, the CDR3 is TGTGCCAGCAGTTTATCCACTAGCGGGTCCCCCTACAATGAGCAGTTCTTC.

This sequence joins TRBV7-6 and TRBJ2-7; TRBD1 matches 10 bases. The CDR3 is made up of 14 amino acids. J was trimmed by 3 bases and V by 5 bases; bases with no gene match: 4. CDR1 is SGHVS and CDR2 is FNYEAQ in the germline V gene. The CDR3 nucleotides are TGTGCCAGCAGCCCGACAGGGGGCATCTACGAGCAGTACTTC. Protein sequence: CASSPTGGIYEQYF. The variable domain in full, completed from reference TRBV7-6 and TRBJ2-7, reads GAGVSQSPRYKVTKRGQDVALRCDPISGHVSLYWYRQALGQGPEFLTYFNYEAQQDKSGLPNDRFSAERPEGSISTLTIQRTEQRDSAMYRCASSPTGGIYEQYFGPGTRLTVT.

This sequence joins TRBV30 and TRBJ1-2; D is possibly TRBD1 (6 bases). CDR3 size: 13 residues. The V and J ends lost 2 bases and 8 bases respectively, with 15 bases between them. The germline gives CDR1 GTSNPN, CDR2 SVGIG (reference sequence). The CDR3 reads CAWSRGANEGYTF. The CDR3 DNA follows: TGTGCCTGGAGTCGGGGGGCGAATGAGGGCTACACCTTC.

The chain links TRBV9 to TRBJ1-2; no clear D gene. This CDR3 comprises 13 residues. V lost 0 bases to trimming and J lost 8 bases, with 11 bases between them. Germline V gene lookup returns CDR1 SGDLS and CDR2 YYNGEE. The chain's CDR3 is CASSVEEGRGYTF. As DNA, the CDR3 is TGTGCCAGCAGCGTAGAGGAGGGTAGGGGCTACACCTTC. The complete variable domain, with remaining parts taken from reference TRBV9 and TRBJ1-2, reads DSGVTQTPKHLITATGQRVTLRCSPRSGDLSVYWYQQSLDQGLQFLIQYYNGEERAKGNILERFSAQQFPDLHSELNLSSLELGDSALYFCASSVEEGRGYTFGSGTRLTVV.

This chain connects TRBV7-9 to TRBJ2-6; a possible D gene is TRBD1 (7 bases). The V gene's germline CDR1 is SEHNR and CDR2 FQNEAQ (reference sequence). V lost 7 bases and J 0 bases, leaving 19 bases between the germline ends. The CDR3 totals 18 residues. The chain's CDR3 is CASTLGWGDSSGANVLTF. CDR3 in DNA: TGTGCCAGCACCCTAGGGTGGGGGGACAGCTCTGGGGCCAACGTCCTGACTTTC.

The chain uses TRBV18 and TRBJ2-7, with 7 bases that match TRBD1. Trimming at V came to 3 bases and at J to 6 bases, leaving 8 bases not matched to a gene. Germline V gene lookup returns CDR1 KGHSH and CDR2 LQKENI. This CDR3 contains 14 residues. The CDR3 DNA reads TGTGCCAGCTCACCGAGGGACAGACTGCCCGAGCAGTACTTC. It specifies CASSPRDRLPEQYF.